These T cell receptor beta chains were read from a single sample in a study of T cells in Graves' hyperthyroidism and ophthalmopathy. TCRdb processed the multiplex PCR reads anew with MiXCR; each CDR3 protein has one entry. Here the sample spans approximately 320,000 distinct CDR3 sequences, 16% being singletons. Sequenced: blood. Receptors were obtained from a man under 40 with Graves' hyperthyroidism. The CDR3 runs from the conserved cysteine through the conserved F or W. The D gene is left open where the match is weak. Part of the rows lack a size; the others show once, few, many or a class for expanded clones.

d_gene,abundance,len,v_gene,j_gene,CDR3aa,CDR3nt
.,few,14,TRBV30,TRBJ1-3,CAWSPGGSGNTIYF,TGTGCCTGGAGCCCGGGCGGGTCTGGAAACACCATATATTTT
.,many,13,TRBV20-1,TRBJ2-3,CSAPSGSTDTQYF,TGCAGCGCGCCCAGCGGAAGCACAGATACGCAGTATTTT
.,many,12,TRBV2,TRBJ2-3,CASGLRRDTQYF,TGTGCCAGCGGGTTACGGCGAGATACGCAGTATTTT
.,many,15,TRBV3-1,TRBJ1-4,CASSPRQTTNEKLFF,TGTGCCAGCAGCCCCCGACAGACAACTAATGAAAAACTGTTTTTT
.,once,15,TRBV28,TRBJ2-7,CASSRGTGRRYEQYF,TGTGCCAGCAGCCGAGGCACGGGGAGGAGGTACGAGCAGTACTTC
.,many,14,TRBV12-3/TRBV12-4,TRBJ1-5,CASSFTLFNQPQHF,TGTGCCAGCAGTTTTACCCTTTTCAATCAGCCCCAGCATTTT
TRBD2,.,13,TRBV5-1,TRBJ2-1,CASSWRTSGGGFF,TGCGCCAGCAGCTGGAGGACTAGCGGGGGGGGGTTCTTC
.,few,13,TRBV6-2/TRBV6-3,TRBJ2-2,CASLGDNTGELFF,TGTGCCAGCTTAGGGGACAACACCGGGGAGCTGTTTTTT
.,few,18,TRBV30,TRBJ1-4,CAWSRGWLSATKGEKLLF,TGTGCCTGGAGCCGTGGCTGGCTCTCGGCAACAAAAGGTGAAAAACTGCTTTTT
TRBD2,many,14,TRBV7-2,TRBJ2-7,CASSPSGRAGEQYF,TGTGCCAGCAGCCCTAGCGGGAGGGCCGGGGAGCAGTACTTC
.,many,15,TRBV18,TRBJ2-5,CASSQLTGYGETQYF,TGTGCCAGCTCACAACTAACAGGGTACGGAGAGACCCAGTACTTC
.,many,14,TRBV6-6,TRBJ1-4,CASSYSQFREKLFF,TGTGCCAGCAGTTACTCGCAGTTTCGGGAAAAACTGTTTTTT
.,many,14,TRBV10-3,TRBJ1-1,CAISDATASLEAFF,TGTGCCATCAGCGACGCGACGGCTAGCTTGGAAGCTTTCTTT
.,.,15,TRBV6-9,TRBJ2-1,CASSLIHLSYDEQFF,TGTGCCAGCAGTTTAATTCACCTTTCCTACGATGAGCAGTTCTTC
TRBD1,many,12,TRBV5-1,TRBJ1-1,CASSRQGGEAFF,TGCGCCAGCAGCCGACAGGGTGGAGAAGCTTTCTTT
.,.,15,TRBV29-1,TRBJ1-2,CSAGGGANLNYGYTF,TGCAGCGCTGGGGGTGGGGCGAATCTTAACTATGGCTACACCTTC
.,many,14,TRBV29-1,TRBJ1-1,CSVEDGGLVTEAFF,TGCAGCGTTGAAGACGGAGGCTTGGTGACTGAAGCTTTCTTT
.,many,14,TRBV7-2,TRBJ1-4,CASSFGGRSEKLFF,TGTGCCAGCAGCTTTGGAGGGCGGAGTGAAAAACTGTTTTTT
.,many,15,TRBV2,TRBJ1-1,CASSESGRESTEAFF,TGTGCCAGCAGTGAATCCGGCAGAGAGAGCACTGAAGCTTTCTTT
TRBD1,many,14,TRBV12-3/TRBV12-4,TRBJ1-3,CASSSGGAGNTIYF,TGTGCCAGCAGCTCAGGGGGAGCTGGAAACACCATATATTTT
.,few,18,TRBV19,TRBJ2-6,CASRSMGRGRAGANVLTF,TGTGCCAGTCGTTCTATGGGGCGGGGTAGAGCTGGGGCCAACGTCCTGACTTTC
.,.,14,TRBV19,TRBJ2-7,CASRRRQDSYEQYF,TGTGCCAGTAGAAGAAGGCAGGACAGCTACGAGCAGTACTTC
TRBD1,many,15,TRBV30,TRBJ1-1,CANKDRGQVNTEAFF,TGTGCCAATAAGGACAGGGGGCAGGTAAACACTGAAGCTTTCTTT
.,few,12,TRBV6-1,TRBJ1-4,CASSTGTEKLFF,TGTGCCAGCAGTACGGGGACGGAAAAACTGTTTTTT
.,many,12,TRBV29-1,TRBJ1-1,CSVASGSTEAFF,TGCAGCGTTGCGAGTGGGAGCACTGAAGCTTTCTTT
.,.,16,TRBV10-3,TRBJ2-4,CATLRRSAWAKNIQYF,TGTGCCACCCTTCGTAGGTCTGCCTGGGCCAAAAACATTCAGTACTTC
TRBD1,.,16,TRBV2,TRBJ1-2,CASSERGAGGVEGYTF,TGTGCCAGCAGTGAAAGGGGGGCAGGGGGAGTGGAAGGCTACACCTTC
.,.,11,TRBV20-1,TRBJ2-7,CSAGAPYEQYF,TGCAGTGCTGGGGCACCCTACGAGCAGTACTTC
.,many,12,TRBV6-1,TRBJ2-7,CASSYSPYEQYF,TGTGCCAGCAGTTATTCCCCCTACGAGCAGTACTTC
TRBD2,few,14,TRBV6-2/TRBV6-3,TRBJ2-7,CASSSRTRSYEQYF,TGTGCCAGCAGTTCCCGGACTAGATCCTACGAGCAGTACTTC
TRBD1,.,18,TRBV27,TRBJ2-2,CASSPRGQGARGTGELFF,TGTGCCAGCAGTCCCCGGGGACAGGGGGCGCGCGGCACCGGGGAGCTGTTTTTT
.,few,13,TRBV20-1,TRBJ2-3,CSAPETGRDTQYF,TGCAGTGCTCCCGAGACAGGGAGGGATACGCAGTATTTT
TRBD2,.,15,TRBV19,TRBJ2-7,CASSLTSGGRYEQYF,TGTGCCAGTAGTCTGACTAGCGGGGGGAGGTACGAGCAGTACTTC
.,.,15,TRBV29-1,TRBJ2-1,CSVSGRVLAYNEQFF,TGCAGCGTCTCGGGAAGGGTCCTAGCGTACAATGAGCAGTTCTTC
.,many,15,TRBV12-3/TRBV12-4,TRBJ1-1,CASNPGRRMNTEAFF,TGTGCCAGCAACCCGGGACGGAGGATGAACACTGAAGCTTTCTTT
.,many,15,TRBV7-9,TRBJ2-3,CASRPHYQRGDTQYF,TGTGCCAGCAGGCCACATTACCAAAGGGGGGATACGCAGTATTTT
.,.,16,TRBV5-8,TRBJ1-6,CASSSGNSGRGSPLHF,TGTGCCAGCAGCTCGGGAAACTCAGGGAGGGGCTCACCCCTCCACTTT
.,many,15,TRBV15,TRBJ1-5,CATSRDLESNGPQHF,TGTGCCACCAGCAGAGATTTAGAGAGTAACGGGCCCCAGCATTTT
.,many,16,TRBV7-8,TRBJ2-1,CASSPPRRRVTDGQFF,TGTGCCAGCAGCCCCCCCCGCCGCAGGGTTACAGATGGGCAGTTCTTC
TRBD2,many,19,TRBV6-2/TRBV6-3,TRBJ2-1,CASNPTSGRAKSSYNEQFF,TGTGCCAGCAACCCGACTAGCGGGAGGGCGAAAAGCTCCTACAATGAGCAGTTCTTC
.,.,12,TRBV12-3/TRBV12-4,TRBJ1-3,CASSFWGNTIYF,TGTGCCAGCAGTTTTTGGGGAAACACCATATATTTT
TRBD2,.,13,TRBV19,TRBJ2-5,CASSGGRAQTQYF,TGTGCCAGTAGTGGCGGGAGGGCCCAGACCCAGTACTTC
.,few,15,TRBV6-1,TRBJ2-2,CASATGTKDTGELFF,TGTGCCAGCGCGACCGGGACGAAGGACACCGGGGAGCTGTTTTTT
TRBD1,.,18,TRBV15,TRBJ2-3,CATSGGVPGQAYTDTQYF,TGTGCCACCAGCGGCGGAGTCCCGGGACAGGCCTACACAGATACGCAGTATTTT
TRBD1,many,14,TRBV18,TRBJ2-7,CASSQRQGPYEQYF,TGTGCCAGCTCACAGCGACAGGGTCCCTACGAGCAGTACTTC
.,many,15,TRBV5-1,TRBJ2-2,CASSLAGLGGGELFF,TGCGCCAGCAGCTTGGCCGGTTTGGGCGGCGGGGAGCTGTTTTTT
TRBD1,.,14,TRBV20-1,TRBJ1-5,CSASRDREYQPQHF,TGCAGTGCGAGCCGGGACAGGGAGTATCAGCCCCAGCATTTT
TRBD2,many,18,TRBV11-2,TRBJ2-1,CASSSLIRTSGRDNEQFF,TGTGCCAGCAGCTCCCTTATACGGACTAGCGGGCGAGACAATGAGCAGTTCTTC
.,many,14,TRBV18,TRBJ2-2,CASSPFDSTGELFF,TGTGCCAGCTCACCGTTCGATTCCACCGGGGAGCTGTTTTTT